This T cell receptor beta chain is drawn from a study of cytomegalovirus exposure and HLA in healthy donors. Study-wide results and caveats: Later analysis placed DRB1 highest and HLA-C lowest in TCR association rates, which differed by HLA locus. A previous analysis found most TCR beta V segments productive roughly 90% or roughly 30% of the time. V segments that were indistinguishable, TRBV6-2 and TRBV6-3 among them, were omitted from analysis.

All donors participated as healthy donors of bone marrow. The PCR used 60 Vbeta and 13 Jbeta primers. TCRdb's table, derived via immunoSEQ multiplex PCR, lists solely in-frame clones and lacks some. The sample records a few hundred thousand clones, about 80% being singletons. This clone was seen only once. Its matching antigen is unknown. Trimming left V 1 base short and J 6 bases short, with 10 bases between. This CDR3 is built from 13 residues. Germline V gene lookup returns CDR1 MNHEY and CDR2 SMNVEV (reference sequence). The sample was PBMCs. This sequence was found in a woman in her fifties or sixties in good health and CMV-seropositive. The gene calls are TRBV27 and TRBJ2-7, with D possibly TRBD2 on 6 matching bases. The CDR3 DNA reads TGTGCCAGCAGTTTATATAGCGGAGGCGAGCAGTACTTC. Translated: CASSLYSGGEQYF.